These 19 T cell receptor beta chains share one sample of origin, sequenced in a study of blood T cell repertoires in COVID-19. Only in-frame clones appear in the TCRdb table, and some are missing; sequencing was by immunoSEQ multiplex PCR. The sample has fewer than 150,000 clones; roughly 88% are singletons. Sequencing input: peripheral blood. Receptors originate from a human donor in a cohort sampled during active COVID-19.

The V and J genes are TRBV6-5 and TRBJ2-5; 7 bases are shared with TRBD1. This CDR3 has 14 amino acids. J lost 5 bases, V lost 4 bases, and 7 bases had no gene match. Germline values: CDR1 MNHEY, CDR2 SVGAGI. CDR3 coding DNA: TGTGCCAGCAGTTTCCGGGACAGTTGGGAGACCCAGTACTTC. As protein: CASSFRDSWETQYF.

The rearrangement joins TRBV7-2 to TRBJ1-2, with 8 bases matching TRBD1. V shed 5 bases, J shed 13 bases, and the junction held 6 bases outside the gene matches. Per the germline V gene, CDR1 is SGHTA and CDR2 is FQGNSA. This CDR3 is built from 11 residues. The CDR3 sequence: CASSRQGTGTF. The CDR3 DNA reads TGTGCCAGCAGCAGACAGGGGACCGGCACCTTC.

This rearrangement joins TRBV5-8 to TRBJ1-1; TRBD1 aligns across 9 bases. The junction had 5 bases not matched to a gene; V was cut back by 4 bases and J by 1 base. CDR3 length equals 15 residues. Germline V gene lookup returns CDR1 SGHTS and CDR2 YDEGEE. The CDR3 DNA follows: TGTGCCAGCAGCCGGACAGGGGCCACGAACACTGAAGCTTTCTTT. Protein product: CASSRTGATNTEAFF.

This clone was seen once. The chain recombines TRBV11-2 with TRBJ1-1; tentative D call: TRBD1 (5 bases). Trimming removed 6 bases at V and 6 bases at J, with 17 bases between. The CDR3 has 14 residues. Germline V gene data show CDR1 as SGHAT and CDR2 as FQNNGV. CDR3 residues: CASSSMGGDPEAFF. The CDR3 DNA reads TGTGCCAGCAGTTCTATGGGGGGGGACCCTGAAGCTTTCTTT.

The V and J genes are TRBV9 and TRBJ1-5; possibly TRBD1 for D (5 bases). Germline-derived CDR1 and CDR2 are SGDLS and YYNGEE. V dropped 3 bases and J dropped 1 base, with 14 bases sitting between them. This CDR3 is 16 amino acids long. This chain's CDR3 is CASSASGAPSNQPQHF. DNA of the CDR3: TGTGCCAGCAGCGCGTCTGGGGCTCCAAGCAATCAGCCCCAGCATTTT.

CDR3 amino acids: CASSPPDRESYEQYF. CDR3 DNA: TGTGCCAGCAGCCCCCCCGACAGGGAATCCTACGAGCAGTACTTC. The V gene is TRBV11-1, the J gene TRBJ2-7; 7 nucleotides align to TRBD1. After removal of 5 bases from V and 1 base from J, the junction contained 8 bases not matched to a gene. In germline, CDR1 is SGHAT, CDR2 FQDESV (reference sequence). This CDR3 spans 15 amino acids.

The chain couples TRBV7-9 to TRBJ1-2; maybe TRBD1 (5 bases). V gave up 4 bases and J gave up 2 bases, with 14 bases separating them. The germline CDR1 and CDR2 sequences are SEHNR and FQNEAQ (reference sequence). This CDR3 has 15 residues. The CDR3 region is CASSSGTEINYGYTF. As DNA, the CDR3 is TGTGCCAGCAGCTCCGGGACTGAAATAAACTATGGCTACACCTTC.

CDR3 bases: TGTGCCAGCAGCTATCAAGGGGGCGGAGATACGCAGTATTTT. Its translation is CASSYQGGGDTQYF. The V gene is TRBV7-9, the J gene TRBJ2-3; TRBD1 agrees at 7 bases. The junction had 6 bases not matched to a gene; V was cut back by 4 bases and J by 5 bases. From germline, CDR1 is SEHNR and CDR2 FQNEAQ (reference sequence). The CDR3 has 14 amino acids.

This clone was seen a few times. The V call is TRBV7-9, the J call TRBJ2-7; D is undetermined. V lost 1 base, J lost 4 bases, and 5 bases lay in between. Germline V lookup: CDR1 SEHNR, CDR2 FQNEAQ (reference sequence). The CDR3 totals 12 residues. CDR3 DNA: TGTGCCAGCAGCTTAGGAGCGTACGAGCAGTACTTC. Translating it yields CASSLGAYEQYF.

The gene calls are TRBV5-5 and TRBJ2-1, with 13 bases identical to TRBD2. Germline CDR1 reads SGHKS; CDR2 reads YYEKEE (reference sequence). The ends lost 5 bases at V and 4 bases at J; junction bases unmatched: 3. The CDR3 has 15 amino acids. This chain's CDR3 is CASSWGLAGYNEQFF. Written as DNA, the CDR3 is TGTGCCAGCAGTTGGGGACTAGCGGGGTACAATGAGCAGTTCTTC.

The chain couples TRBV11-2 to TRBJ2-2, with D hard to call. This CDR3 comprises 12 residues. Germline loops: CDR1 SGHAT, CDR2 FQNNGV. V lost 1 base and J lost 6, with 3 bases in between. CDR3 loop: CASSLASGELFF. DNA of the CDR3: TGTGCCAGCAGCTTAGCTTCCGGGGAGCTGTTTTTT.

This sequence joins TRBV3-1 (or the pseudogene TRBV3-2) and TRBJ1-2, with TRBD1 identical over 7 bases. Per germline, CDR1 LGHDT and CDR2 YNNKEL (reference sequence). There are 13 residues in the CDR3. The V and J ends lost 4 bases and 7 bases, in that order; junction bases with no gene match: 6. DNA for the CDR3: TGTGCCAGCAGCCGAGGGGGCGAGGCTGGCTACACCTTC. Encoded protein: CASSRGGEAGYTF.

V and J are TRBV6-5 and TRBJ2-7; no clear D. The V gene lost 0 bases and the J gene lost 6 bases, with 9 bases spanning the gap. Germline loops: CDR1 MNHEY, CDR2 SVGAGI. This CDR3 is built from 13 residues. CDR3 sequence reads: CASSYSFQAEQYF. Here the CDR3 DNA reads TGTGCCAGCAGTTACTCGTTCCAGGCCGAGCAGTACTTC.

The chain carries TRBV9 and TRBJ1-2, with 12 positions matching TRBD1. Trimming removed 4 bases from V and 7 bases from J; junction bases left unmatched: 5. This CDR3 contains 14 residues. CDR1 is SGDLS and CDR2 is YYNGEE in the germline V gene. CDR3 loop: CASSTGQGAIGYTF. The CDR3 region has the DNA TGTGCCAGCAGCACGGGACAGGGGGCTATTGGCTACACCTTC.

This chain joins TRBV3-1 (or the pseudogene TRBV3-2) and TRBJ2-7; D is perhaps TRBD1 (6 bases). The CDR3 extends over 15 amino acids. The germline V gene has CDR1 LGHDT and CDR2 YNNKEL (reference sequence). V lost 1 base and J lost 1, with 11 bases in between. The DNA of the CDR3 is TGTGCCAGCAGCCAAGTCAGGGGATGGTCCTACGAGCAGTACTTC. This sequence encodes CASSQVRGWSYEQYF.

DNA for the CDR3: TGTGCCAGCAGCCACATTTCGGGACAGGGTTTCCCCCTCCACTTT. It translates to CASSHISGQGFPLHF. The rearrangement links TRBV3-1 (or the pseudogene TRBV3-2) to TRBJ1-6; 9 bases align to TRBD1. The germline V gene encodes CDR1 LGHDT and CDR2 YNNKEL (reference sequence). The CDR3 is 15 amino acids. V gave up 3 bases and J gave up 13 bases; unmatched junction bases: 10.

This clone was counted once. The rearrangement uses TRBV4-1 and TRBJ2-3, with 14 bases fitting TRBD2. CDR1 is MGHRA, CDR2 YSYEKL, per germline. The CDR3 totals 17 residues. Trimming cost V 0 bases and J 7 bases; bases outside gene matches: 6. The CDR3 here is CASSQDPTSGGAYTQYF. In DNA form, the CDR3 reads TGCGCCAGCAGCCAAGATCCGACTAGCGGGGGGGCGTATACGCAGTATTTT.

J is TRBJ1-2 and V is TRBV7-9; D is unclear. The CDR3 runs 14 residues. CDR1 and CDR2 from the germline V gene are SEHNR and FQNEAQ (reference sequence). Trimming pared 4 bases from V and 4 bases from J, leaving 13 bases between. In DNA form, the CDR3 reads TGTGCCAGCAGCTACCTCGGGTATCCCTATGGCTACACCTTC. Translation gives CASSYLGYPYGYTF.

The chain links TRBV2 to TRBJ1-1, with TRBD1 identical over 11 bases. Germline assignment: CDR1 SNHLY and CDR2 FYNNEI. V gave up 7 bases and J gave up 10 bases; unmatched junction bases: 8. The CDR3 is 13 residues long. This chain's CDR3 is CASTEGDRGTAFF. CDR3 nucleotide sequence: TGTGCCAGCACCGAAGGGGACAGGGGGACAGCTTTCTTT. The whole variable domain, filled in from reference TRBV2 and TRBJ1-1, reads EPEVTQTPSHQVTQMGQEVILRCVPISNHLYFYWYRQILGQKVEFLVSFYNNEISEKSEIFDDQFSVERPDGSNFTLKIRSTKLEDSAMYFCASTEGDRGTAFFGQGTRLTVV.